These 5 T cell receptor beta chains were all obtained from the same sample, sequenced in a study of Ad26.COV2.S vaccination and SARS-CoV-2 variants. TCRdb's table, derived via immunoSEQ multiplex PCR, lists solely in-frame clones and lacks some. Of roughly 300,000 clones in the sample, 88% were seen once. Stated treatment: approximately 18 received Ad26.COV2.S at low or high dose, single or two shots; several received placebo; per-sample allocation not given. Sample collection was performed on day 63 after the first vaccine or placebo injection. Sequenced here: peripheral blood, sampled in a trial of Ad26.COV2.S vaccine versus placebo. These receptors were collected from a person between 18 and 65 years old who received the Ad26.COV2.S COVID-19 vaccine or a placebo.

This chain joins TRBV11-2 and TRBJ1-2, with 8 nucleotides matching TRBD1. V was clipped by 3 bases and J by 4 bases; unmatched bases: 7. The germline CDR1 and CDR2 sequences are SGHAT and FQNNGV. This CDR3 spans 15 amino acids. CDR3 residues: CASSLTGAAAYGYTF. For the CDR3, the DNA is TGTGCCAGCAGCTTGACAGGGGCCGCGGCCTATGGCTACACCTTC.

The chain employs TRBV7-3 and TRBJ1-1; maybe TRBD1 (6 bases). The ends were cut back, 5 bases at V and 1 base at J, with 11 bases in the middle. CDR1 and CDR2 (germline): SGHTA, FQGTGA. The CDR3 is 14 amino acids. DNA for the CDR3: TGTGCCAGCAGCCGAGGGACACAGAACACTGAAGCTTTCTTT. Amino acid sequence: CASSRGTQNTEAFF.

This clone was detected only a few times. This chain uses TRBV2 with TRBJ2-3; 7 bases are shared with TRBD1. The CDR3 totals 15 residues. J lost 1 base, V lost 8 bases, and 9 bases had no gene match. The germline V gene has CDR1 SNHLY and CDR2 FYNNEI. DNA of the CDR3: TGTGCCAGCCTTGATACCGGGACAGGCACAGATACGCAGTATTTT. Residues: CASLDTGTGTDTQYF.

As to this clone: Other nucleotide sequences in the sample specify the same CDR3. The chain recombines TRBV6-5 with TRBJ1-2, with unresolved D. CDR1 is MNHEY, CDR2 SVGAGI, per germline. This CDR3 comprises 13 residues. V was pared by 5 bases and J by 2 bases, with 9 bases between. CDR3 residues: CASSPGRNYGYTF. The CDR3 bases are TGTGCCAGCAGTCCCGGGAGAAACTATGGCTACACCTTC.

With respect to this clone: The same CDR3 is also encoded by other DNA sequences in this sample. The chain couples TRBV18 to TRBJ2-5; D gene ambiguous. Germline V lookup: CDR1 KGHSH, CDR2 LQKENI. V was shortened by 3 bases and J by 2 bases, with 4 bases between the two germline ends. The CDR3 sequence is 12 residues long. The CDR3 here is CASSPRQETQYF. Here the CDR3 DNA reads TGTGCCAGCTCACCTCGTCAAGAGACCCAGTACTTC.